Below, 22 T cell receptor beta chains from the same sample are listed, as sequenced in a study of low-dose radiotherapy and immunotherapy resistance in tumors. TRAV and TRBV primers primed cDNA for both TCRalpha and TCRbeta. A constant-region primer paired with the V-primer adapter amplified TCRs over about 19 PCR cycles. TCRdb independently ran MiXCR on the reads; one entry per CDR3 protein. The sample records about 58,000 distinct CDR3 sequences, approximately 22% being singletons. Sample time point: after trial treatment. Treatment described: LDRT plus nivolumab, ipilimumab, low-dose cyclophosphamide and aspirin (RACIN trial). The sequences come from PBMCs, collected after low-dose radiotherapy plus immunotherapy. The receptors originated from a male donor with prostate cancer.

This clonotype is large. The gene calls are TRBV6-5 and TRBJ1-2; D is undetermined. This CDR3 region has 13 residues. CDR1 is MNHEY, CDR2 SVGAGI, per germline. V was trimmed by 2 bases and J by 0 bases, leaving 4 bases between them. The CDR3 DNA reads TGTGCCAGCAGTTACCTCCCTAACTATGGCTACACCTTC. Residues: CASSYLPNYGYTF.

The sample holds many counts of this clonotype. CDR3 nucleotide sequence: TGTGCCACCAGTGATTTTAGCTACACTGAAGCTTTCTTT. Translating gives CATSDFSYTEAFF. This sequence joins TRBV24-1 and TRBJ1-1; D call uncertain. This CDR3 has 13 amino acids. The germline CDR1 and CDR2 sequences are KGHDR and SFDVKD. The V end lost 1 base, the J end lost 3 bases, and 5 bases lay between the germline ends.

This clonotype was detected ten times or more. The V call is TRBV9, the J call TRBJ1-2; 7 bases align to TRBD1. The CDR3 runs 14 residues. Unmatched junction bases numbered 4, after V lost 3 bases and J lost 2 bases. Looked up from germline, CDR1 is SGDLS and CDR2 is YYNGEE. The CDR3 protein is CASSGGQANYGYTF. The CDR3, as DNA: TGTGCCAGCAGCGGAGGACAGGCGAACTATGGCTACACCTTC.

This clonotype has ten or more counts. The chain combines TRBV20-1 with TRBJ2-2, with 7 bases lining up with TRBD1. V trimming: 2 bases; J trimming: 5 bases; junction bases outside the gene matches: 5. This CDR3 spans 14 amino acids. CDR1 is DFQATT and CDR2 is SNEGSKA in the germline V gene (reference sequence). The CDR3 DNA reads TGCAGTGCTAGAAGGGACAGCCTAACCGGGGAGCTGTTTTTT. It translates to CSARRDSLTGELFF.

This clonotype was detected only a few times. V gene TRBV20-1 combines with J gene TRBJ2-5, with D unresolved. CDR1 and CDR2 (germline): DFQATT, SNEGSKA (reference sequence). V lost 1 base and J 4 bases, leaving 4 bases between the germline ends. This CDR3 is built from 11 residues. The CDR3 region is CSARGGETQYF. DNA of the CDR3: TGCAGTGCTAGAGGAGGAGAGACCCAGTACTTC.

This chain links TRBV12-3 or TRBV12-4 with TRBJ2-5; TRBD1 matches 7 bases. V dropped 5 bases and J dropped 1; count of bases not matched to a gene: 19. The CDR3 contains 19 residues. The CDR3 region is CASSTRSPGDRAFQETQYF. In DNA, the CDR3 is TGTGCCAGCAGTACTCGATCACCGGGCGACAGGGCGTTCCAAGAGACCCAGTACTTC.

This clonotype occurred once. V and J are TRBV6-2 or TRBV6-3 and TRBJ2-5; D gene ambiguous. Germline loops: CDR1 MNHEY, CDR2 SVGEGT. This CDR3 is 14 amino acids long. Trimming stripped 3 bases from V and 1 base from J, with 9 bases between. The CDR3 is CASSYSQFQETQYF. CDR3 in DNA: TGTGCCAGCAGTTATAGCCAGTTCCAAGAGACCCAGTACTTC.

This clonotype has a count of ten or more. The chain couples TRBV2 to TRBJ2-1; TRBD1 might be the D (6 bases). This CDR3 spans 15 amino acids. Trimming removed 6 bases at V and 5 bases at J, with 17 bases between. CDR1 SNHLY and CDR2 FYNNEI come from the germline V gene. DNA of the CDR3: TGTGCCAGCAGAGAACTAGGGGGAGTCCACAATGAGCAGTTCTTC. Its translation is CASRELGGVHNEQFF.

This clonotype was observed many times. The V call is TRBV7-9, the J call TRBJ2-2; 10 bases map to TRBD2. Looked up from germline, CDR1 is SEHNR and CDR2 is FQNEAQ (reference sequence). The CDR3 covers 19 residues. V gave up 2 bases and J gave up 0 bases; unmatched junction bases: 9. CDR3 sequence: CASSLPDRLAGANTGELFF. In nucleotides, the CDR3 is TGTGCCAGCAGCTTACCAGATCGGCTAGCGGGGGCGAACACCGGGGAGCTGTTTTTT.

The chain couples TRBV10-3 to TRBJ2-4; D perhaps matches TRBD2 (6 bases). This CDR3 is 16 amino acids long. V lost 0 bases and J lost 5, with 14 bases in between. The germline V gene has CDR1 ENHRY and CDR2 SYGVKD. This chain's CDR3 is CAISESGGSSENIQYF. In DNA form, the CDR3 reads TGTGCCATCAGTGAGTCGGGGGGATCCTCGGAAAACATTCAGTACTTC.

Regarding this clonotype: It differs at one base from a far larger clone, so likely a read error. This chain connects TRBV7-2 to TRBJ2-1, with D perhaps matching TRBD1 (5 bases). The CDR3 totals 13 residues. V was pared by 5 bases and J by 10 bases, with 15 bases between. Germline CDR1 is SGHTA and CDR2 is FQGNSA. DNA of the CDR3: TGTGCCAGCAGCAGAACAGGAATCCACGAGCAGTTCTTC. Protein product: CASSRTGIHEQFF.

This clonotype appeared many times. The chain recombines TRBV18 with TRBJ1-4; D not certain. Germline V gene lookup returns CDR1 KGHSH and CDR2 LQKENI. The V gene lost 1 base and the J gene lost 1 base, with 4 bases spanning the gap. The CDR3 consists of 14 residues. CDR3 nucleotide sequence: TGTGCCAGCTCACCACGGCGAACTAATGAAAAACTGTTTTTT. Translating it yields CASSPRRTNEKLFF.

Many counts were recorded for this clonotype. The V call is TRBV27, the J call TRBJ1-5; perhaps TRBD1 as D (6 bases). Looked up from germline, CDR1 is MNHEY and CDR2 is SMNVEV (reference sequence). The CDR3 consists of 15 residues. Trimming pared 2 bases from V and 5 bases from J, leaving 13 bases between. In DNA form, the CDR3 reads TGTGCCAGCAGTTTAGTCAGGGACACTCATCAGCCCCAGCATTTT. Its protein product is CASSLVRDTHQPQHF.

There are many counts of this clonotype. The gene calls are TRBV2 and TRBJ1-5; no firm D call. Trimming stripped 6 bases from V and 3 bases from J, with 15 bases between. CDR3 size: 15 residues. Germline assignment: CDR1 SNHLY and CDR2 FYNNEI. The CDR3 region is CASSGLAVDNQPQHF. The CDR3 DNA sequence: TGTGCCAGCAGCGGATTGGCAGTAGACAATCAGCCCCAGCATTTT.

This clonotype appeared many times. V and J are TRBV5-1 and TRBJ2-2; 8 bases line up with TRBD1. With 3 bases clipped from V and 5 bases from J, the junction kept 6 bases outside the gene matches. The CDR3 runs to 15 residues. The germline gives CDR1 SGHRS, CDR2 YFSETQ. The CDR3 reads CASSSMTGDTGELFF. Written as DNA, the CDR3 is TGCGCCAGCAGCTCAATGACAGGGGATACCGGGGAGCTGTTTTTT.

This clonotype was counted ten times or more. The CDR3 DNA is TGTGCCAGCAGCTCCACATTGAAGCGGGAGGATATCGATGAGCAGTTCTTC. Translating it yields CASSSTLKREDIDEQFF. This sequence joins TRBV11-3 and TRBJ2-1; 9 nucleotides line up with TRBD2. The CDR3 sequence is 17 residues long. V lost 4 bases and J lost 8; bases outside the gene matches: 15. The germline V gene encodes CDR1 SGHNT and CDR2 YENEEA.

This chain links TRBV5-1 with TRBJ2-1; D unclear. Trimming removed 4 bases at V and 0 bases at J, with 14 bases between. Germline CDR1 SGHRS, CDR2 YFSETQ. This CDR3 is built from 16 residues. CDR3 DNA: TGCGCCAGCAGCCCGGCCGTGGGCGGCTCCTACAATGAGCAGTTCTTC. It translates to CASSPAVGGSYNEQFF.

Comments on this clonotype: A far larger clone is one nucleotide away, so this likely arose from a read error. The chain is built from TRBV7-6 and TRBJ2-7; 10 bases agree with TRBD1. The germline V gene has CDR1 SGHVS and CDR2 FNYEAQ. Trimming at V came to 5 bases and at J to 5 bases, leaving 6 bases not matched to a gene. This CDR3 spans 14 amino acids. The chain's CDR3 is CASSPKTGGDEQYF. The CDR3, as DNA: TGTGCCAGCAGCCCGAAGACAGGGGGCGACGAGCAGTACTTC.

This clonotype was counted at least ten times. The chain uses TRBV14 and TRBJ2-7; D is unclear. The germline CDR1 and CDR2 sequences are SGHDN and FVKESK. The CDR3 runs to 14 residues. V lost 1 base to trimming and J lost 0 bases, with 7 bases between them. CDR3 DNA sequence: TGTGCCAGCAGCCAAGGAACCCGCTCCTACGAGCAGTACTTC. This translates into CASSQGTRSYEQYF.

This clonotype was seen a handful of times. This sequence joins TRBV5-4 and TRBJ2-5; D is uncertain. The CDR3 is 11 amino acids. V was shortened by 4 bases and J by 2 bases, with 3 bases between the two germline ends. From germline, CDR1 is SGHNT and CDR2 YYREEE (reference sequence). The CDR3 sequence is CASSEQETQYF. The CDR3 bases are TGTGCCAGCAGCGAACAAGAGACCCAGTACTTC. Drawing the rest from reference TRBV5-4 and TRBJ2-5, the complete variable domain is ETGVTQSPTHLIKTRGQQVTLRCSSQSGHNTVSWYQQALGQGPQFIFQYYREEENGRGNFPPRFSGLQFPNYSSELNVNALELDDSALYLCASSEQETQYFGPGTRLLVL.

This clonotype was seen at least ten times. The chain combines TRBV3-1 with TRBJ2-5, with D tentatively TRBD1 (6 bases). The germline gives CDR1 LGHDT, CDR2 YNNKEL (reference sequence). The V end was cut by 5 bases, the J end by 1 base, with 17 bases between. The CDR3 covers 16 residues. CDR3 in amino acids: CASSSLGQGRQETQYF. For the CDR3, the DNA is TGTGCCAGCAGCTCCCTGGGACAAGGACGCCAAGAGACCCAGTACTTC.

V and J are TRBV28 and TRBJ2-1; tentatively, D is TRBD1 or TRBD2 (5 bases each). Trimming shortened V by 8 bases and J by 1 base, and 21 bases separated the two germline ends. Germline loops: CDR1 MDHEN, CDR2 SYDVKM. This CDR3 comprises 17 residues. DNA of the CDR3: TGTGCCAGCTCAGATGGGACCGTTCACCGATCCTACAATGAGCAGTTCTTC. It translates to CASSDGTVHRSYNEQFF.